This passage covers 30 T cell receptor beta chains from one sample sequenced in a study of blood T cell repertoires in COVID-19. Only in-frame clones appear in the TCRdb table, and some are missing; sequencing was by immunoSEQ multiplex PCR. The table shows about 69,000 clones, with over 75% occurring only once. Sequences were obtained from peripheral blood. These receptors came from an elderly man with acute or convalescent COVID-19.

V and J are TRBV30 and TRBJ1-5; the match to TRBD1 covers 8 bases. The germline CDR1 and CDR2 sequences are GTSNPN and SVGIG (reference sequence). This CDR3 region has 17 residues. Trimming removed 4 bases from V and 0 bases from J; junction bases left unmatched: 11. The CDR3 spells CAWTGTGSFYSNQPQHF. In DNA form, the CDR3 reads TGTGCCTGGACCGGGACAGGTTCTTTTTATAGCAATCAGCCCCAGCATTTT.

The CDR3 loop reads CASSLKTGAGNYGYTF. The CDR3 coding sequence is TGTGCCAGCAGCTTAAAAACAGGGGCCGGAAACTATGGCTACACCTTC. The V gene is TRBV7-2, the J gene TRBJ1-2, with 7 nucleotides matching TRBD1. CDR1 is SGHTA and CDR2 is FQGNSA in the germline V gene. The CDR3 runs 16 residues. The junction had 8 bases not matched to a gene; V was cut back by 2 bases and J by 2 bases.

The V and J genes are TRBV19 and TRBJ2-7; possible D gene TRBD1, 6 bases. The CDR3 totals 15 residues. Trimming pared 5 bases from V and 1 base from J, leaving 15 bases between. Per germline, CDR1 LNHDA and CDR2 SQIVND (reference sequence). The CDR3 DNA reads TGTGCCAGTAGTTCCTTGGGGGCTGGATCCTACGAGCAGTACTTC. Protein: CASSSLGAGSYEQYF.

The CDR3 spells CASSEAALAEAFF. The CDR3 bases are TGTGCCAGCAGTGAAGCTGCGCTCGCTGAAGCTTTCTTT. The chain links TRBV6-1 to TRBJ1-1; D is unclear. This CDR3 region has 13 residues. The ends were cut back, 0 bases at V and 6 bases at J, with 8 bases in the middle. From germline, CDR1 is MNHNS and CDR2 SASEGT.

This clone appeared once. The chain couples TRBV5-1 to TRBJ2-7; 11 nucleotides match TRBD1. The CDR3 sequence is 14 residues long. Germline CDR1 and CDR2: SGHRS and YFSETQ. With V trimmed by 0 bases and J by 5 bases, 1 base remained unmatched. The CDR3 loop reads CASSLGTGGHEQYF. As DNA, the CDR3 is TGCGCCAGCAGCTTGGGGACAGGGGGCCACGAGCAGTACTTC. Looking up the rest from reference TRBV5-1 and TRBJ2-7 gives the full variable domain: KAGVTQTPRYLIKTRGQQVTLSCSPISGHRSVSWYQQTPGQGLQFLFEYFSETQRNKGNFPGRFSGRQFSNSRSEMNVSTLELGDSALYLCASSLGTGGHEQYFGPGTRLTVT.

The chain couples TRBV6-5 to TRBJ2-7; 7 bases fit TRBD1. Germline V CDR1 and CDR2: MNHEY, SVGAGI. Germline trimming cut 2 bases from V and 0 bases from J; bases unmatched to any gene: 4. This CDR3 comprises 15 residues. The chain's CDR3 is CASSYGTVPSYEQYF. The DNA for the CDR3 is TGTGCCAGCAGTTACGGGACAGTCCCCTCCTACGAGCAGTACTTC.

This clone was found once. The chain carries TRBV18 and TRBJ2-3, with 8 nucleotides matching TRBD2. Germline V gives CDR1 KGHSH, CDR2 LQKENI. This CDR3 comprises 17 residues. Trimming at V came to 3 bases and at J to 1 base, leaving 9 bases not matched to a gene. The CDR3 region is CASSPTGSSGGTDTQYF. CDR3 DNA sequence: TGTGCCAGCTCACCCACCGGAAGTAGCGGGGGCACAGATACGCAGTATTTT.

The chain is built from TRBV5-1 and TRBJ1-3, with D possibly TRBD1 on 5 matching bases. The V and J ends lost 4 bases and 3 bases respectively, with 8 bases between them. This CDR3 has 13 amino acids. Germline lookup yields CDR1 SGHRS and CDR2 YFSETQ. CDR3: CASSAGYGNTIYF. The CDR3 coding sequence is TGCGCCAGCAGCGCAGGGTATGGAAACACCATATATTTT.

The V gene is TRBV19, the J gene TRBJ2-1; 9 nucleotides match TRBD1. CDR1 LNHDA and CDR2 SQIVND come from the germline V gene (reference sequence). J lost 7 bases, V lost 8 bases, and 9 bases had no gene match. The CDR3 covers 14 residues. The DNA for the CDR3 is TGTGCCAGTTGGGAACAGGGGGCGGGAAATGAGCAGTTCTTC. It is translated as CASWEQGAGNEQFF.

The genes are TRBV6-5 and TRBJ2-5; D is uncertain. CDR1 and CDR2 (germline): MNHEY, SVGAGI. The CDR3 loop spans 13 amino acids. V dropped 11 bases and J dropped 3 bases, with 16 bases sitting between them. The CDR3 reads CAGTTNIEETQYF. CDR3 bases: TGTGCCGGAACTACGAATATCGAAGAGACCCAGTACTTC.

The chain couples TRBV19 to TRBJ2-2; D call uncertain. The germline CDR1 and CDR2 sequences are LNHDA and SQIVND (reference sequence). The CDR3 has 13 residues. With 4 bases removed from V and 5 bases from J, the gap between germline ends came to 8 bases. The CDR3 bases are TGTGCCAGTAGTAGCGACTTAACCGGGGAGCTGTTTTTT. Translated, it gives CASSSDLTGELFF.

The V and J genes are TRBV4-1 and TRBJ2-3; 7 bases agree with TRBD2. Trimming cost V 3 bases and J 2 bases; bases outside gene matches: 8. The length of the CDR3 is 16 residues. Germline assignment: CDR1 MGHRA and CDR2 YSYEKL. Written as DNA, the CDR3 is TGCGCCAGCAGCCACTCTAGCGGTCTATACACAGATACGCAGTATTTT. Translated: CASSHSSGLYTDTQYF.

This chain links TRBV5-1 with TRBJ2-2, with 9 bases fitting TRBD2. Trimming took 4 bases from V and 7 from J; bases not matched to a gene: 8. The length of the CDR3 is 15 residues. Germline-derived CDR1 and CDR2 are SGHRS and YFSETQ. The DNA for the CDR3 is TGCGCCAGCAGCAGTATAGCGGGAGTGGACGGGGAGCTGTTTTTT. Translating gives CASSSIAGVDGELFF.

The CDR3 is CASSKARDPRGDEKLFF. The CDR3 DNA reads TGTGCCAGCAGCAAAGCGCGGGACCCTAGGGGAGATGAAAAACTGTTTTTT. The rearrangement joins TRBV21-1 to TRBJ1-4. TRBV21-1 constitutes a pseudogene. The length of the CDR3 is 17 residues.

The CDR3 region is CASSFKGGNEKLFF. For the CDR3, the DNA is TGTGCCAGCAGCTTCAAGGGAGGGAATGAAAAACTGTTTTTT. The chain recombines TRBV7-9 with TRBJ1-4, with D unresolved. V lost 3 bases, J lost 5 bases, and 10 bases lay in between. The germline gives CDR1 SEHNR, CDR2 FQNEAQ (reference sequence). This CDR3 has 14 residues. Complete variable domain (other parts from reference TRBV7-9 and TRBJ1-4): DTGVSQNPRHKITKRGQNVTFRCDPISEHNRLYWYRQTLGQGPEFLTYFQNEAQLEKSRLLSDRFSAERPKGSFSTLEIQRTEQGDSAMYLCASSFKGGNEKLFFGSGTQLSVL.

The chain carries TRBV7-8 and TRBJ1-1, with D possibly being TRBD1 (5 bases). This CDR3 has 15 residues. Germline values: CDR1 SGHVS, CDR2 FQNEAQ. Trimming took 1 base from V and 4 from J, leaving 13 bases between them. The CDR3 here is CASSLGGVRATEAFF. CDR3 nucleotides: TGTGCCAGCAGCTTAGGGGGGGTTAGGGCCACTGAAGCTTTCTTT.

This sequence joins TRBV28 and TRBJ1-1; TRBD1 is a possible D gene (5 bases). The CDR3 sequence is 15 residues long. Germline lookup yields CDR1 MDHEN and CDR2 SYDVKM. V was trimmed by 1 base and J by 4 bases, leaving 13 bases between them. Here the CDR3 reads CASSLLEGLGTEAFF. CDR3 coding DNA: TGTGCCAGCAGTTTATTGGAGGGGCTGGGCACTGAAGCTTTCTTT. Full variable domain (remainder filled in from reference TRBV28 and TRBJ1-1): DVKVTQSSRYLVKRTGEKVFLECVQDMDHENMFWYRQDPGLGLRLIYFSYDVKMKEKGDIPEGYSVSREKKERFSLILESASTNQTSMYLCASSLLEGLGTEAFFGQGTRLTVV.

This chain connects TRBV30 to TRBJ2-1; D gene unclear. Germline V gives CDR1 GTSNPN, CDR2 SVGIG (reference sequence). The CDR3 totals 11 residues. V lost 3 bases and J lost 6, with 6 bases in between. CDR3 DNA: TGTGCCTGGAGCCGCGGCAATGAGCAGTTCTTC. It is translated as CAWSRGNEQFF.

J is TRBJ2-3 and V is TRBV11-2, with 14 bases aligning to TRBD2. CDR1 and CDR2 from the germline V gene are SGHAT and FQNNGV. With V trimmed by 1 base and J by 6 bases, 3 bases remained unmatched. CDR3 size: 16 residues. The CDR3 sequence is CASSLAGLAGADTQYF. The DNA for the CDR3 is TGTGCCAGCAGCTTAGCGGGACTAGCGGGAGCGGATACGCAGTATTTT.

The chain recombines TRBV5-1 with TRBJ2-7, with 7 bases identical to TRBD1. CDR3 length: 14 residues. The ends lost 3 bases at V and 7 bases at J; junction bases unmatched: 10. Germline CDR1 is SGHRS and CDR2 is YFSETQ. The CDR3 sequence is CASSWGTALGEQYF. DNA for the CDR3: TGCGCCAGCAGCTGGGGGACAGCCCTTGGAGAGCAGTACTTC.

This chain connects TRBV20-1 to TRBJ2-7, with 8 bases matching TRBD1. Trimming removed 6 bases from V and 4 bases from J; junction bases left unmatched: 2. The CDR3 contains 11 residues. Germline V lookup: CDR1 DFQATT, CDR2 SNEGSKA (reference sequence). The CDR3 protein is CSARTGYEQYF. The CDR3 DNA is TGCAGTGCGAGGACAGGGTACGAGCAGTACTTC.

V is TRBV5-1 and J is TRBJ2-1; 12 nucleotides line up with TRBD2. V lost 4 bases to trimming and J lost 9 bases; unmatched junction nucleotides: 8. Germline V CDR1 and CDR2: SGHRS, YFSETQ. The CDR3 spans 15 residues. The CDR3 is CASSPRLAGVGEQFF. DNA of the CDR3: TGCGCCAGCAGCCCGAGACTAGCGGGAGTGGGTGAGCAGTTCTTC.

The genes are TRBV6-5 and TRBJ2-7, with 8 positions matching TRBD2. The J segment lost 1 base and the V segment lost 6 bases, leaving 5 bases of the junction unmatched. The length of the CDR3 is 14 residues. Germline-derived CDR1 and CDR2 are MNHEY and SVGAGI. The CDR3 DNA sequence: TGTGCCAGCAGCTCGGGACTAGGGTCCTACGAGCAGTACTTC. It translates to CASSSGLGSYEQYF.

The chain recombines TRBV5-1 with TRBJ1-1; no firm D call. The CDR3 has 14 residues. Germline V gene sequence: CDR1 SGHRS, CDR2 YFSETQ. The germline V and J ends were trimmed by 4 bases and 4 bases, with 14 bases remaining between them. CDR3 nucleotides: TGCGCCAGCAGCGCGGGTCGGGAAAGCACTGAAGCTTTCTTT. This sequence encodes CASSAGRESTEAFF.

This chain connects TRBV19 to TRBJ1-4; TRBD1 matches 8 bases. The germline V gene has CDR1 LNHDA and CDR2 SQIVND (reference sequence). The CDR3 contains 14 residues. The junction had 6 bases not matched to a gene; V was cut back by 4 bases and J by 8 bases. The CDR3 coding sequence is TGTGCCAGTAGTAGGGGGACAGGAGGGGAAAAACTGTTTTTT. It yields the protein CASSRGTGGEKLFF.

This sequence joins TRBV7-9 and TRBJ1-5; D gene uncertain. CDR3 length: 14 residues. CDR1 is SEHNR and CDR2 is FQNEAQ in the germline V gene (reference sequence). The V gene lost 1 base and the J gene lost 4 bases, with 8 bases spanning the gap. The DNA for the CDR3 is TGTGCCAGCAGCTTAGGGGGAGTTAATCAGCCCCAGCATTTT. Protein sequence: CASSLGGVNQPQHF.

The V call is TRBV5-8, the J call TRBJ2-7; 7 positions match TRBD1. The CDR3 is 15 amino acids. Germline trimming cut 4 bases from V and 3 bases from J; bases unmatched to any gene: 10. In germline, CDR1 is SGHTS, CDR2 YDEGEE. CDR3 in DNA: TGTGCCAGCAGCCGCCGGGACAGCAAAGGCTACGAGCAGTACTTC. Translated: CASSRRDSKGYEQYF. The whole variable domain, filled in from reference TRBV5-8 and TRBJ2-7, reads EAGVTQSPTHLIKTRGQQATLRCSPISGHTSVYWYQQALGLGLQFLLWYDEGEERNRGNFPPRFSGRQFPNYSSELNVNALELEDSALYLCASSRRDSKGYEQYFGPGTRLTVT.

The chain links TRBV6-1 to TRBJ1-1; D is unclear. The germline V gene has CDR1 MNHNS and CDR2 SASEGT. V gave up 4 bases and J gave up 5 bases, with 20 bases separating them. There are 16 residues in the CDR3. DNA of the CDR3: TGTGCCAGCAGTGCCCAGCCCGGGGTAGGATCAACTGAAGCTTTCTTT. Translated, it gives CASSAQPGVGSTEAFF.

The chain uses TRBV19 and TRBJ1-3; a weak D match, TRBD1 (5 bases). Between the trimmed V and J ends, which lost 1 base and 4 bases, there was a span of 11 bases. Germline assignment: CDR1 LNHDA and CDR2 SQIVND (reference sequence). The length of the CDR3 is 15 residues. CDR3 nucleotide sequence: TGTGCCAGTAGTATAGGGGGCAGGGCGGGAAACACCATATATTTT. Its translation is CASSIGGRAGNTIYF.

In its sample, this clone was seen a few times. The gene calls are TRBV4-2 and TRBJ1-2, with D maybe TRBD1 (5 bases). Trimming removed 2 bases at V and 7 bases at J, with 14 bases between. CDR1 is LGHNA and CDR2 is YNFKEQ in the germline V gene. The CDR3 totals 14 residues. The CDR3 sequence is CASSQSGAGFGYTF. Written as DNA, the CDR3 is TGTGCCAGCAGCCAAAGTGGAGCAGGGTTTGGCTACACCTTC.